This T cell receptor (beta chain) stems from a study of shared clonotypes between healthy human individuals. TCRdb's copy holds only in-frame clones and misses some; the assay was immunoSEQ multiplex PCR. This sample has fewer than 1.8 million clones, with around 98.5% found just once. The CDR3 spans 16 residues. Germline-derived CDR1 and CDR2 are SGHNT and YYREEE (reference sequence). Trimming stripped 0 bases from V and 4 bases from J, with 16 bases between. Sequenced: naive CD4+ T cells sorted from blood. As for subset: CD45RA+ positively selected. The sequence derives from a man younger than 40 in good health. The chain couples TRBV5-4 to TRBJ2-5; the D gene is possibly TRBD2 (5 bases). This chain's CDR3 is CASSLEAKERRETQYF. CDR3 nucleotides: TGTGCCAGCAGCTTGGAGGCCAAGGAGCGGCGAGAGACCCAGTACTTC. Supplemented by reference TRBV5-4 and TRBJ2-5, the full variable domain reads ETGVTQSPTHLIKTRGQQVTLRCSSQSGHNTVSWYQQALGQGPQFIFQYYREEENGRGNFPPRFSGLQFPNYSSELNVNALELDDSALYLCASSLEAKERRETQYFGPGTRLLVL.